The rows below give T cell receptor beta chains drawn from one sample of a study of T cells in Graves' hyperthyroidism and ophthalmopathy. TCRdb reanalysed the multiplex PCR reads using MiXCR and keeps one entry per CDR3 protein. The sample lists around 690,000 distinct CDR3 sequences, around a sixth occurring once. The sample consisted of blood. The receptors stem from a man in his fifties with Graves' hyperthyroidism. Each CDR3 is given with its conserved first and last residue. Fields, in order: clone size, J gene, V gene, D gene, CDR3 DNA, CDR3 protein. A D gene is named only where the DNA matches it firmly. For some rows the clone size is stated as once, few or many, or as a class when expanded; others skip it.

>-|TRBJ2-5|TRBV2|-
TGTGCCAGCACCAAGGGGAGGATGGGGGAGACCCAGTACTTC
CASTKGRMGETQYF
>many|TRBJ2-5|TRBV6-2/TRBV6-3|TRBD1
TGTGCCAGCAGAACAGGGGGCCGGGAGACCCAGTACTTC
CASRTGGRETQYF
>many|TRBJ1-1|TRBV7-9|-
TGTGCCAGCAGCCCCGTTAACCGGAACACTGAAGCTTTCTTT
CASSPVNRNTEAFF
>many|TRBJ1-1|TRBV10-3|-
TGTGCCATTACACCACAGGGCCTAAACACTGAAGCTTTCTTT
CAITPQGLNTEAFF
>-|TRBJ2-3|TRBV5-4|TRBD1
TGTGCCAGCAGCTTACGGACAGGGGAGGCAGATACGCAGTATTTT
CASSLRTGEADTQYF
>many|TRBJ2-2|TRBV30|-
TGTGCCTGGGAGGGGGAGTTAAGCACCGGGGAGCTGTTTTTT
CAWEGELSTGELFF
>many|TRBJ2-5|TRBV7-9|-
TGTGCCAGCAGCTTGGTGGCGGGTCCCAGAGAGACCCAGTACTTC
CASSLVAGPRETQYF
>-|TRBJ2-5|TRBV5-5|-
TGTGCCAGCAGCCCCTCCATGGTCAAAGAGACCCAGTACTTC
CASSPSMVKETQYF
>many|TRBJ1-2|TRBV18|-
TGTGCCAGCTCACCAAGACGTCTCCGCTATGGCTACACCTTC
CASSPRRLRYGYTF
>few|TRBJ2-7|TRBV18|TRBD2
TGTGCCAGCTCACCCTTTCCAGCTAGCGGGAGCCCCTACGAGCAGTACTTC
CASSPFPASGSPYEQYF
>few|TRBJ1-2|TRBV29-1|-
TGCAGCGTTGGGCGGCAGGGGTTTGGCTACACCTTC
CSVGRQGFGYTF
>-|TRBJ1-1|TRBV28|-
TGTGCCAGCAGCTCACCCGGGACACTTCCGAACACTGAAGCTTTCTTT
CASSSPGTLPNTEAFF
>many|TRBJ2-5|TRBV20-1|-
TGCAGTGCTAGAAACGCCGGGGAAGAGACCCAGTACTTC
CSARNAGEETQYF
>once|TRBJ1-6|TRBV27|-
TGTGCCAGCAGTTTAATAACTATACCGGGAAATTCACCCCTCCACTTT
CASSLITIPGNSPLHF
>many|TRBJ1-1|TRBV28|TRBD1
TGTGCCAGCAGTGGGACAGCTAGTGAAGCTTTCTTT
CASSGTASEAFF
>-|TRBJ1-3|TRBV19|-
TGTGCCAGTAGTATTGTCGGGACAACTGGAAACACCATATATTTT
CASSIVGTTGNTIYF
>many|TRBJ2-3|TRBV7-3|-
TGTGCCAGCAGCGTAACCGGGACACCTACAGATACGCAGTATTTT
CASSVTGTPTDTQYF
>many|TRBJ2-3|TRBV30|-
TGTGCCTGGAATAGCACAGGTCACACAGATACGCAGTATTTT
CAWNSTGHTDTQYF
>many|TRBJ2-5|TRBV30|-
TGTGCCTGGAGTCTCTTGGGGGAGACCCAGTACTTC
CAWSLLGETQYF
>many|TRBJ2-5|TRBV2|-
TGTGCCAGCAGTTATTTGCAAGAGACCCAGTACTTC
CASSYLQETQYF
>few|TRBJ2-7|TRBV6-1|TRBD2
TGTGCCAGCTGTGGCGGGACTAGCGTCACGAGCTCCTACGAGCAGTACTTC
CASCGGTSVTSSYEQYF
>many|TRBJ2-7|TRBV11-2|TRBD1
TGTGCCAGCAGTGGTAGGTTCGGGACAGGGGGCAACGAGCAGTACTTC
CASSGRFGTGGNEQYF
>many|TRBJ2-5|TRBV29-1|TRBD1
TGCAGCGTTGAAGATCTTCGGGCAGGGGGCCAAGAGACCCAGTACTTC
CSVEDLRAGGQETQYF
>-|TRBJ2-1|TRBV18|TRBD2
TGTGCCAGCTCGTGGACTAGCGGGACCTCTCGCAATGAGCAGTTCTTC
CASSWTSGTSRNEQFF
>many|TRBJ1-6|TRBV9|-
TGTGCCAGCAGCGTAGAACAGGAGGAATCACCCCTCCACTTT
CASSVEQEESPLHF
>few|TRBJ2-1|TRBV7-3|-
TGTGCCAGCACCGAGGGGCCCGGTTTCAATGAGCAGTTCTTC
CASTEGPGFNEQFF
>few|TRBJ1-2|TRBV27|TRBD1
TGTGCCAGCAGTTGGACAGGGGGCTTTGGCTACACCTTC
CASSWTGGFGYTF
>few|TRBJ2-2|TRBV6-1|-
TGTGCCAGCAGTTCGGATGGGTGGGGGACCGGGGAGCTGTTTTTT
CASSSDGWGTGELFF
>many|TRBJ2-5|TRBV2|TRBD1
TGTGCCAGCAGTGCAGGCAGGGGGCGAAGGGAGACCCAGTACTTC
CASSAGRGRRETQYF
>few|TRBJ2-7|TRBV27|TRBD1
TGTGCCAGCAGTTTAAGCCCTGGGACAGGACCTTACTACGAGCAGTACTTC
CASSLSPGTGPYYEQYF
>-|TRBJ1-5|TRBV7-2|-
TGTGCCAGCAGCACAGGGTTAAGTCAGCCCCAGCATTTT
CASSTGLSQPQHF
>many|TRBJ2-2|TRBV11-2|TRBD2
TGTGCCAGCAGCTTAGGGGTAGCGGGAGCCGGGGAGCTGTTTTTT
CASSLGVAGAGELFF
>few|TRBJ2-7|TRBV4-1|-
TGCGCCAGCAGCCAAGATAGTGGCTACGAGCAGTACTTC
CASSQDSGYEQYF
>many|TRBJ2-7|TRBV30|-
TGTGCCTGGAGTGTACTCGGGTTAAGCTCCTACGAGCAGTACTTC
CAWSVLGLSSYEQYF
>-|TRBJ2-7|TRBV6-5|-
TGTGCCTGCAGTTACTCTCAGGGGACCTACGAGCAGTACTTC
CACSYSQGTYEQYF